The 25 T cell receptor beta chains reported below all come from one sample, sequenced in a study of T cell repertoires in cytomegalovirus infection. MiXCR, applied by TCRdb to the reads, yields one record per CDR3 protein. This sample yields roughly 860,000 distinct CDR3 sequences, of which about 33% are seen a single time; around 11% belongs to the top ten. These TCRs' antigens remain unknown. The material sequenced was cultured CD8+ T cells from PBMCs, taken from culture after CMV antigen stimulation. These receptor sequences come from a human donor in good health (CMV status not recorded). Some clones in this sample may be carry-over from other donors' samples.

Only a few counts were recorded for this clonotype. This rearrangement joins TRBV19 to TRBJ1-1; D unclear. Germline values: CDR1 LNHDA, CDR2 SQIVND (reference sequence). The CDR3 sequence is 12 residues long. Deletions cut 0 bases from V and 8 bases from J, with 7 bases between. The DNA of the CDR3 is TGTGCCAGTAGTATAGATGGACGGGAAGCTTTCTTT. It specifies CASSIDGREAFF. The full variable domain, with the rest looked up from reference TRBV19 and TRBJ1-1, is DGGITQSPKYLFRKEGQNVTLSCEQNLNHDAMYWYRQDPGQGLRLIYYSQIVNDFQKGDIAEGYSVSREKKESFPLTVTSAQKNPTAFYLCASSIDGREAFFGQGTRLTVV.

The chain recombines TRBV4-1 with TRBJ2-1; 7 bases align to TRBD2. The CDR3 runs to 16 residues. V lost 0 bases and J lost 7; bases outside the gene matches: 9. Germline V lookup: CDR1 MGHRA, CDR2 YSYEKL. This CDR3 is CASSQEVSGVGNEQFF. DNA for the CDR3: TGCGCCAGCAGCCAAGAAGTGAGCGGGGTGGGGAATGAGCAGTTCTTC.

CDR3 sequence reads: CASFGTPSSGANVLTF. In nucleotides, the CDR3 is TGTGCCAGCTTTGGGACACCTAGCTCTGGGGCCAACGTCCTGACTTTC. The chain uses TRBV12-3 or TRBV12-4 and TRBJ2-6, with a possible D match to TRBD1 (6 bases). This CDR3 comprises 16 residues. V was trimmed by 8 bases and J by 0 bases, leaving 14 bases between them.

The chain employs TRBV7-2 and TRBJ2-3; D call uncertain. Germline V gene sequence: CDR1 SGHTA, CDR2 FQGNSA. V was clipped by 4 bases and J by 2 bases, with 10 bases between them. There are 14 residues in the CDR3. The CDR3 loop is CASSWEGTTDTQYF. CDR3 in DNA: TGTGCCAGCAGCTGGGAAGGAACCACAGATACGCAGTATTTT.

This clonotype appeared once. J is TRBJ2-3 and V is TRBV7-9, with D tentatively TRBD1 (5 bases). Germline values: CDR1 SEHNR, CDR2 FQNEAQ (reference sequence). The CDR3 totals 18 residues. V lost 4 bases to trimming and J lost 0 bases, with 20 bases between them. The CDR3 nucleotides are TGTGCCAGCAGCTCCGGCCAGGGCGACAACTATAGCACAGATACGCAGTATTTT. It specifies CASSSGQGDNYSTDTQYF.

V and J are TRBV12-3 or TRBV12-4 and TRBJ2-7; D remains ambiguous. Trimming pared 1 base from V and 5 bases from J, leaving 9 bases between. CDR3 length: 13 residues. CDR3 coding DNA: TGTGCCAGCAGTTTAGTGTACGTGGACGAGCAGTACTTC. The encoded protein is CASSLVYVDEQYF.

This clonotype was seen a single time. The chain carries TRBV6-5 and TRBJ2-1; the D gene is possibly TRBD2 (6 bases). Trimming removed 0 bases at V and 6 bases at J, with 15 bases between. From germline, CDR1 is MNHEY and CDR2 SVGAGI. The CDR3 has 16 amino acids. In DNA form, the CDR3 reads TGTGCCAGCAGTTACTCGGTCCCTTTGGAGGGCAATGAGCAGTTCTTC. The encoded protein is CASSYSVPLEGNEQFF.

The rearrangement joins TRBV5-1 to TRBJ2-1, with TRBD1 matching 8 bases. The germline gives CDR1 SGHRS, CDR2 YFSETQ. This CDR3 is 14 amino acids long. V was pared by 4 bases and J by 8 bases, with 8 bases of the junction left unmatched. The CDR3 coding sequence is TGCGCCAGCAGCCAATTCCCAGGGGGCGATGAGCAGTTCTTC. Translated: CASSQFPGGDEQFF. Using reference TRBV5-1 and TRBJ2-1 for the parts outside the CDR3, the full variable domain is KAGVTQTPRYLIKTRGQQVTLSCSPISGHRSVSWYQQTPGQGLQFLFEYFSETQRNKGNFPGRFSGRQFSNSRSEMNVSTLELGDSALYLCASSQFPGGDEQFFGPGTRLTVL.

This clonotype appeared a single time. A much larger clone differs from this one at a single base, so this may be a read error. The CDR3 DNA reads as TGTGCCAGCGGCCCCGATAATTCACCCCTCCACTTT. Its protein product is CASGPDNSPLHF. V gene TRBV7-4 combines with J gene TRBJ1-6; D gene uncertain. Germline CDR1 and CDR2: SGHVT and SQSDAQ. With 8 bases removed from V and 5 bases from J, the gap between germline ends came to 7 bases. This CDR3 is built from 12 residues.

This clonotype was observed at least ten times. The J gene is TRBJ1-4, the V gene TRBV7-8; tentative D call: TRBD1 (5 bases). Germline lookup yields CDR1 SGHVS and CDR2 FQNEAQ. The CDR3 length is 11 residues. Deletions cut 8 bases from V and 8 bases from J, with 9 bases between. CDR3 residues: CASGGEEKLFF. CDR3 coding DNA: TGTGCCAGCGGGGGAGAGGAAAAACTGTTTTTT.

There are a few counts of this clonotype. The rearrangement joins TRBV12-3 or TRBV12-4 to TRBJ2-7, with a weak D call TRBD1 (6 bases). The CDR3 is 13 amino acids. The V gene lost 5 bases and the J gene lost 5 bases, with 13 bases spanning the gap. The CDR3 is CASSNTGYHEQYV. CDR3 bases: TGTGCCAGCAGTAACACAGGGTACCACGAGCAGTACGTC.

There are a few counts of this clonotype. The V and J genes are TRBV6-5 and TRBJ2-7, with D tentatively TRBD2 (6 bases). V lost 2 bases to trimming and J lost 4 bases, with 15 bases between them. This CDR3 region has 15 residues. The germline gives CDR1 MNHEY, CDR2 SVGAGI. Written as DNA, the CDR3 is TGTGCCAGCAGTTACCAGGCGGGGTCCTTTTACGAGCAGTACTTC. Residues: CASSYQAGSFYEQYF.

This clonotype was counted a few times. CDR3 sequence reads: CASSHGRGLAYEQYV. The CDR3 nucleotides read TGTGCCAGCAGTCACGGCCGGGGGCTGGCCTACGAGCAGTACGTC. V and J are TRBV6-2 or TRBV6-3 and TRBJ2-7; TRBD1 or TRBD2 may be the D gene (6 bases each). The germline V and J ends were trimmed by 5 bases and 2 bases, with 16 bases remaining between them. Germline loops: CDR1 MNHEY, CDR2 SVGEGT. The CDR3 runs to 15 residues.

The genes are TRBV7-6 and TRBJ2-5; 11 bases align to TRBD2. This CDR3 comprises 16 residues. V lost 7 bases and J lost 4; bases outside the gene matches: 11. Per the germline V gene, CDR1 is SGHVS and CDR2 is FNYEAQ. In DNA form, the CDR3 reads TGTGCCAGCACCCTGTTAGCGGGGGGGCCGGTAGAGACCCAGTACTTC. It is translated as CASTLLAGGPVETQYF.

This clonotype was detected ten times or more. CDR3 in DNA: TGTGCCAGCAGCTTAGAAATTAGCGGGGGGAGCACAGATACGCAGTATTTT. Its translation is CASSLEISGGSTDTQYF. The V call is TRBV7-8, the J call TRBJ2-3, with 10 bases identical to TRBD2. Germline CDR1 SGHVS, CDR2 FQNEAQ. There are 17 residues in the CDR3. The J segment lost 0 bases and the V segment lost 1 base, leaving 4 bases of the junction unmatched.

This clonotype was seen more than once but under ten times. The chain combines TRBV2 with TRBJ2-2; D unresolved. Germline CDR1 reads SNHLY; CDR2 reads FYNNEI. The CDR3 is made up of 11 amino acids. Trimming removed 8 bases from V and 6 bases from J, with 7 bases in between. The CDR3 DNA follows: TGTGCCAGCCTAGACGCCGGGGAGCTGTTTTTT. Its translation: CASLDAGELFF.

This clonotype was found many times. This chain connects TRBV11-1 to TRBJ1-1, with D unresolved. Looked up from germline, CDR1 is SGHAT and CDR2 is FQDESV (reference sequence). Trimming shortened V by 4 bases and J by 3 bases, and 12 bases separated the two germline ends. This CDR3 contains 14 residues. The CDR3 DNA follows: TGTGCCAGCAGCTCCGACGAAAGGTACACTGAAGCTTTCTTT. Its translation: CASSSDERYTEAFF. Full variable domain (rest looked up from reference TRBV11-1 and TRBJ1-1): EAEVAQSPRYKITEKSQAVAFWCDPISGHATLYWYRQILGQGPELLVQFQDESVVDDSQLPKDRFSAERLKGVDSTLKIQPAELGDSAMYLCASSSDERYTEAFFGQGTRLTVV.

This clonotype has a handful of counts. V usage is TRBV10-3 and J usage is TRBJ2-3, with 11 bases fitting TRBD2. The CDR3 has 15 amino acids. In germline, CDR1 is ENHRY, CDR2 SYGVKD. J gave up 1 base and V 6 bases, and 3 bases lay outside the gene matches. CDR3 sequence reads: CAIRATSGGTDTQYF. The CDR3 region has the DNA TGTGCCATCAGGGCGACTAGCGGGGGCACAGATACGCAGTATTTT.

V and J are TRBV7-2 and TRBJ1-5; tentative D call: TRBD1 (5 bases). Trimming took 5 bases from V and 0 from J, leaving 8 bases between them. Germline CDR1 reads SGHTA; CDR2 reads FQGNSA. There are 14 residues in the CDR3. CDR3 sequence reads: CASSQDSSNQPQHF. CDR3 DNA: TGTGCCAGCAGCCAAGACAGTAGCAATCAGCCCCAGCATTTT.

This clonotype occurred a few times. This chain links TRBV28 with TRBJ1-1; D call uncertain. Germline values: CDR1 MDHEN, CDR2 SYDVKM. There are 14 residues in the CDR3. Trimming removed 5 bases from V and 0 bases from J, with 10 bases in between. CDR3 residues: CASSLTTMNTEAFF. The CDR3 DNA follows: TGTGCCAGCAGTCTAACGACCATGAACACTGAAGCTTTCTTT. Looking up the rest from reference TRBV28 and TRBJ1-1 gives the full variable domain: DVKVTQSSRYLVKRTGEKVFLECVQDMDHENMFWYRQDPGLGLRLIYFSYDVKMKEKGDIPEGYSVSREKKERFSLILESASTNQTSMYLCASSLTTMNTEAFFGQGTRLTVV.

CDR3 sequence reads: CSASGQGWVNQPQHF. DNA for the CDR3: TGCAGTGCTAGCGGACAGGGATGGGTCAATCAGCCCCAGCATTTT. The chain uses TRBV20-1 and TRBJ1-5; TRBD1 matches 8 bases. There are 15 residues in the CDR3. Trimming removed 3 bases from V and 3 bases from J; junction bases left unmatched: 7. CDR1 and CDR2 (germline): DFQATT, SNEGSKA (reference sequence).

The table lists this clonotype with many counts. The genes are TRBV7-8 and TRBJ2-3, with TRBD1 as a possible D gene (5 bases). The germline V gene encodes CDR1 SGHVS and CDR2 FQNEAQ. Trimming took off 3 bases at V and 2 bases at J, with 9 bases between the two ends. The CDR3 consists of 14 residues. The CDR3 region is CASSFQGITDTQYF. The CDR3 coding sequence is TGTGCCAGCAGCTTCCAGGGAATCACAGATACGCAGTATTTT.

This clonotype has just a few counts. This chain connects TRBV7-6 to TRBJ1-1; D is undetermined. Germline CDR1 reads SGHVS; CDR2 reads FNYEAQ. The CDR3 consists of 17 residues. With 3 bases removed from V and 5 bases from J, the gap between germline ends came to 22 bases. CDR3 nucleotide sequence: TGTGCCAGCAGCTTCGCCGCACCCCCGACTCTCTCAACTGAAGCTTTCTTT. Translated: CASSFAAPPTLSTEAFF.

This clonotype was counted many times. The chain couples TRBV27 to TRBJ2-5, with a possible D match to TRBD1 (6 bases). Looked up from germline, CDR1 is MNHEY and CDR2 is SMNVEV (reference sequence). This CDR3 has 14 residues. V was clipped by 4 bases and J by 0 bases, with 9 bases between them. CDR3 in DNA: TGTGCCAGCAGTTCTTGGACAGACCAAGAGACCCAGTACTTC. This translates into CASSSWTDQETQYF.

The CDR3 bases are TGTGCCAGCAGTGACACGGGTGTACAAGAGACCCAGTACTTC. This codes for CASSDTGVQETQYF. J is TRBJ2-5 and V is TRBV6-1; D call uncertain. Trimming left V 3 bases short and J 2 bases short, with 10 bases between. Germline V gene lookup returns CDR1 MNHNS and CDR2 SASEGT. The CDR3 is 14 residues long.